The T cell receptor (beta chain) described here comes from a study of blood T cell repertoires in COVID-19. This clone was observed a handful of times. Clones were read by immunoSEQ multiplex PCR, and TCRdb kept only the in-frame ones, dropping some. The table includes approximately 250,000 clones, around 88% detected once. The ends lost 5 bases at V and 11 bases at J; junction bases unmatched: 5. The CDR3 is 11 residues long. Germline loops: CDR1 MGHDK, CDR2 SYGVNS. Sequenced sample: peripheral blood. The J gene is TRBJ1-1, the V gene TRBV25-1, with 7 bases fitting TRBD1. The receptor comes from a man aged 30-40 years with active or convalescent COVID-19. CDR3 region: CASSQGQEAFF. CDR3 coding DNA: TGTGCCAGCAGTCAAGGACAGGAGGCTTTCTTT. The full variable domain, with the rest looked up from reference TRBV25-1 and TRBJ1-1, is EADIYQTPRYLVIGTGKKITLECSQTMGHDKMYWYQQDPGMELHLIHYSYGVNSTEKGDLSSESTVSRIRTEHFPLTLESARPSHTSQYLCASSQGQEAFFGQGTRLTVV.